The 29 T cell receptor beta chains in this list originate from one sample, sequenced in a study of T cell responses to AZD1222 COVID-19 vaccine. Clones were sequenced by immunoSEQ multiplex PCR, and TCRdb holds only the in-frame ones, with some missing. The sample contains some 140,000 clones, approximately 84% of which appear only once. This specimen consisted of peripheral blood, obtained on day 0 of AZD1222 vaccination. The receptors were gathered from an adult in good health.

This rearrangement joins TRBV18 to TRBJ2-7; tentative D call: TRBD1 (6 bases). Trimming left V 4 bases short and J 1 base short, with 14 bases between. The CDR3 loop spans 15 amino acids. From germline, CDR1 is KGHSH and CDR2 LQKENI. The CDR3 nucleotides are TGTGCCAGCTCACGCGACAGGAGTGTATCCTACGAGCAGTACTTC. Its translation is CASSRDRSVSYEQYF.

V and J are TRBV2 and TRBJ2-1; D is unresolved. V was cut by 5 bases and J by 3 bases, with 5 bases left in between. CDR1 and CDR2 (germline): SNHLY, FYNNEI. The CDR3 covers 12 residues. In nucleotides, the CDR3 is TGTGCCAGCAGTTTCGACTACAATGAGCAGTTCTTC. It codes for CASSFDYNEQFF.

The count of this clone is one. This rearrangement joins TRBV2 to TRBJ2-1, with D possibly TRBD2 on 6 matching bases. This CDR3 spans 14 amino acids. The V gene lost 6 bases and the J gene lost 7 bases, with 16 bases spanning the gap. Germline V lookup: CDR1 SNHLY, CDR2 FYNNEI. The CDR3: CASRRDSPWNEQFF. The DNA for the CDR3 is TGTGCCAGCAGACGGGACTCCCCGTGGAATGAGCAGTTCTTC. The variable domain in full, with the rest retrieved from reference TRBV2 and TRBJ2-1, is EPEVTQTPSHQVTQMGQEVILRCVPISNHLYFYWYRQILGQKVEFLVSFYNNEISEKSEIFDDQFSVERPDGSNFTLKIRSTKLEDSAMYFCASRRDSPWNEQFFGPGTRLTVL.

J is TRBJ2-1 and V is TRBV19, with TRBD2 matching over 10 bases. Trimming removed 3 bases from V and 5 bases from J; junction bases left unmatched: 7. Germline V gives CDR1 LNHDA, CDR2 SQIVND (reference sequence). The CDR3 spans 16 residues. As DNA, the CDR3 is TGTGCCAGTAGTATGGGGCTAGCGGGGGCCAACAATGAGCAGTTCTTC. Translation: CASSMGLAGANNEQFF.

The chain couples TRBV10-3 to TRBJ1-2; tentatively, D is TRBD1 (5 bases). V lost 2 bases to trimming and J lost 0 bases, with 16 bases between them. Looked up from germline, CDR1 is ENHRY and CDR2 is SYGVKD. The CDR3 covers 17 residues. The CDR3 nucleotides read TGTGCCATCAGTGAGGTCCAGGGAGGGTCCACTAACTATGGCTACACCTTC. Its protein is CAISEVQGGSTNYGYTF.

The chain uses TRBV28 and TRBJ1-5, with unresolved D. V dropped 6 bases and J dropped 5 bases, with 5 bases sitting between them. Germline CDR1 is MDHEN and CDR2 is SYDVKM. This CDR3 spans 11 amino acids. DNA for the CDR3: TGTGCCAGCAGGGGTGATCAGCCCCAGCATTTT. Amino acid sequence: CASRGDQPQHF.

The chain combines TRBV6-5 with TRBJ2-7; TRBD1 is a possible D gene (5 bases). Germline V lookup: CDR1 MNHEY, CDR2 SVGAGI. The V end lost 6 bases, the J end lost 1 base, and 7 bases lay between the germline ends. This CDR3 region has 12 residues. The CDR3 reads CASRGDSYEQYF. Written as DNA, the CDR3 is TGTGCCAGCAGAGGGGATTCCTACGAGCAGTACTTC.

The V and J genes are TRBV6-1 and TRBJ1-5; D may be TRBD1 (5 bases). The CDR3 is 15 amino acids. Trimming cost V 1 base and J 0 bases, with 7 bases left between them. Germline V CDR1 and CDR2: MNHNS, SASEGT. The DNA of the CDR3 is TGTGCCAGCAGTGAAGGGGGCAGTAGCAATCAGCCCCAGCATTTT. Protein: CASSEGGSSNQPQHF.

To note about this clone: This sample also contains other DNA sequences that code for the same CDR3. V usage is TRBV6-5 and J usage is TRBJ1-5; 7 nucleotides align to TRBD1. This CDR3 contains 14 residues. The J segment lost 2 bases and the V segment lost 5 bases, leaving 3 bases of the junction unmatched. The germline gives CDR1 MNHEY, CDR2 SVGAGI. In DNA, the CDR3 is TGTGCCAGCAGTAGCACAGGGGGCAATCAGCCCCAGCATTTT. This gives the protein CASSSTGGNQPQHF.

This chain uses TRBV11-2 with TRBJ1-2; a possible D gene is TRBD1 (6 bases). Trimming removed 5 bases at V and 7 bases at J, with 23 bases between. The CDR3 is 16 amino acids. Germline V gene data show CDR1 as SGHAT and CDR2 as FQNNGV. DNA of the CDR3: TGTGCCAGCAGCCCCATTAAGGGGGGAGTGGGTGTTGGCTACACCTTC. Translating it yields CASSPIKGGVGVGYTF.

This clone was seen just once. This chain uses TRBV19 with TRBJ2-6; D is possibly TRBD2 (6 bases). Germline values: CDR1 LNHDA, CDR2 SQIVND (reference sequence). V was clipped by 6 bases and J by 3 bases, with 9 bases between them. The length of the CDR3 is 14 residues. The CDR3 bases are TGTGCCAGTAGCACCGGGGGTGGGGCCAACGTCCTGACTTTC. This translates into CASSTGGGANVLTF.

This chain links TRBV9 with TRBJ1-3; 7 nucleotides agree with TRBD1. Germline assignment: CDR1 SGDLS and CDR2 YYNGEE. The V and J ends lost 4 bases and 0 bases, in that order; junction bases with no gene match: 7. The CDR3 spans 16 residues. In DNA, the CDR3 is TGTGCCAGCAGCTTCACAGGACAGGACTCTGGAAACACCATATATTTT. Its protein is CASSFTGQDSGNTIYF.

The chain uses TRBV19 and TRBJ1-5; maybe TRBD1 (6 bases). Germline values: CDR1 LNHDA, CDR2 SQIVND (reference sequence). Trimming pared 4 bases from V and 3 bases from J, leaving 13 bases between. CDR3 length equals 15 residues. As DNA, the CDR3 is TGTGCCAGTAGTACCTCGGACAGTTTCAATCAGCCCCAGCATTTT. It encodes CASSTSDSFNQPQHF.

The genes are TRBV6-5 and TRBJ1-2, with 7 bases identical to TRBD1. This CDR3 region has 13 residues. Germline V lookup: CDR1 MNHEY, CDR2 SVGAGI. V lost 5 bases, J lost 7 bases, and 7 bases stayed unmatched. The chain's CDR3 is CASSTGVARGYTF. The CDR3 nucleotides are TGTGCCAGCAGTACAGGGGTAGCGCGTGGCTACACCTTC.

This clone was seen a single time. The rearrangement links TRBV7-8 to TRBJ2-2; 7 bases are a match to TRBD1. From germline, CDR1 is SGHVS and CDR2 FQNEAQ. This CDR3 has 16 residues. With 6 bases clipped from V and 2 bases from J, the junction kept 9 bases outside the gene matches. Here the CDR3 reads CASRRTGTANTGELFF. DNA of the CDR3: TGTGCCAGCAGACGCACCGGGACAGCTAACACCGGGGAGCTGTTTTTT.

This chain's CDR3 is CASSRDTEAFF. The CDR3, as DNA: TGCGCCAGCTCGAGGGACACTGAAGCTTTCTTT. The gene calls are TRBV4-1 and TRBJ1-1; no firm D call. CDR3 length: 11 residues. Germline lookup yields CDR1 MGHRA and CDR2 YSYEKL. With 8 bases removed from V and 3 bases from J, the gap between germline ends came to 7 bases.

The chain carries TRBV30 and TRBJ2-1; TRBD2 aligns across 9 bases. The CDR3 covers 13 residues. Germline V gives CDR1 GTSNPN, CDR2 SVGIG (reference sequence). After removal of 8 bases from V and 9 bases from J, the junction contained 11 bases not matched to a gene. The DNA for the CDR3 is TGTGCCGGCCTGGCGGGGGGGCGGGTTGAGCAGTTCTTC. Its translation: CAGLAGGRVEQFF.

The chain carries TRBV15 and TRBJ1-2; D uncertain. In germline, CDR1 is LNHNV, CDR2 YYDKDF (reference sequence). CDR3 length equals 16 residues. Trimming stripped 3 bases from V and 6 bases from J, with 20 bases between. This CDR3 is CATSSQPASAGNGYTF. The CDR3 bases are TGTGCCACCAGCAGCCAACCGGCCAGTGCGGGGAATGGCTACACCTTC.

The chain employs TRBV28 and TRBJ1-4; D gene ambiguous. CDR3 length equals 15 residues. Trimming left V 6 bases short and J 1 base short, with 12 bases between. Per the germline V gene, CDR1 is MDHEN and CDR2 is SYDVKM. Written as DNA, the CDR3 is TGTGCCAGCAGATCAGGAGAAGAAACTAATGAAAAACTGTTTTTT. It yields the protein CASRSGEETNEKLFF. Based on the CDR3 plus reference TRBV28 and TRBJ1-4, the full variable domain is DVKVTQSSRYLVKRTGEKVFLECVQDMDHENMFWYRQDPGLGLRLIYFSYDVKMKEKGDIPEGYSVSREKKERFSLILESASTNQTSMYLCASRSGEETNEKLFFGSGTQLSVL.

This chain joins TRBV2 and TRBJ2-4; possible D gene TRBD2, 5 bases. Germline V CDR1 and CDR2: SNHLY, FYNNEI. Trimming removed 6 bases from V and 3 bases from J, with 21 bases in between. CDR3 size: 17 residues. The CDR3 nucleotides are TGTGCCAGCAGAGCCGGTTTCGCGGGCTCGGTCAAAAACATTCAGTACTTC. This gives the protein CASRAGFAGSVKNIQYF.

This chain connects TRBV3-1 (or the pseudogene TRBV3-2) to TRBJ1-1; TRBD1 matches at 8 bases. Per the germline V gene, CDR1 is LGHDT and CDR2 is YNNKEL (reference sequence). Losses at the gene ends were 5 bases for V and 10 bases for J; bases not matched to a gene: 9. The length of the CDR3 is 13 residues. In DNA form, the CDR3 reads TGTGCCAGCAGCACCCGGACAGGGCGGGGAGCTTTCTTT. Amino acid sequence: CASSTRTGRGAFF.

The chain joins TRBV27 to TRBJ2-3; D might be TRBD2 (5 bases). Looked up from germline, CDR1 is MNHEY and CDR2 is SMNVEV (reference sequence). This CDR3 comprises 15 residues. Trimming pared 8 bases from V and 4 bases from J, leaving 19 bases between. This chain's CDR3 is CASAAGPPRPDTQYF. The CDR3 DNA follows: TGTGCCAGCGCGGCGGGTCCCCCTCGACCAGATACGCAGTATTTT.

The genes are TRBV6-1 and TRBJ1-5; 8 nucleotides align to TRBD1. This CDR3 region has 16 residues. V shed 1 base, J shed 6 bases, and the junction held 8 bases outside the gene matches. Looked up from germline, CDR1 is MNHNS and CDR2 is SASEGT. CDR3 in DNA: TGTGCCAGCAGTGAAGATCGGCAGGGGGCTGGTCAGCCCCAGCATTTT. Translated, it gives CASSEDRQGAGQPQHF.

This rearrangement joins TRBV28 to TRBJ1-3; no clear D. V lost 6 bases, J lost 3 bases, and 15 bases lay in between. This CDR3 is 15 amino acids long. Germline lookup yields CDR1 MDHEN and CDR2 SYDVKM. This CDR3 is CASSPAPPNGNTIYF. The CDR3 DNA reads TGTGCCAGCAGCCCGGCGCCCCCCAATGGAAACACCATATATTTT.

This clone was recorded only once. The chain joins TRBV7-2 to TRBJ2-6; D is undetermined. V lost 4 bases to trimming and J lost 0 bases, with 10 bases between them. Per the germline V gene, CDR1 is SGHTA and CDR2 is FQGNSA. CDR3 length equals 16 residues. As DNA, the CDR3 is TGTGCCAGCAGCTCGTCAATAGGCTCTGGGGCCAACGTCCTGACTTTC. Translated: CASSSSIGSGANVLTF.

The V and J genes are TRBV11-3 and TRBJ1-1, with 8 bases that match TRBD1. V shed 1 base, J shed 6 bases, and the junction held 4 bases outside the gene matches. CDR1 and CDR2 from the germline V gene are SGHNT and YENEEA. The CDR3 totals 14 residues. The CDR3 region is CASSLAHRGAEAFF. The CDR3 bases are TGTGCCAGCAGCTTAGCTCACAGGGGGGCTGAAGCTTTCTTT.

The chain carries TRBV19 and TRBJ1-5; D gene uncertain. Germline CDR1 and CDR2: LNHDA and SQIVND (reference sequence). Trimming cost V 6 bases and J 1 base, with 13 bases left between them. The CDR3 sequence is 15 residues long. CDR3 bases: TGTGCCAGTAGCCCCATAGGGCCGAGCAATCAGCCCCAGCATTTT. Its translation: CASSPIGPSNQPQHF.

The chain couples TRBV28 to TRBJ1-1; 9 bases line up with TRBD1. V shed 6 bases, J shed 6 bases, and the junction held 5 bases outside the gene matches. CDR1 is MDHEN, CDR2 SYDVKM, per germline. The CDR3 runs 13 residues. In DNA, the CDR3 is TGTGCCAGCAGCCCGGGGACAGGGCCTGAAGCTTTCTTT. It specifies CASSPGTGPEAFF.

Note on this clone: This same CDR3 is encoded by further DNA sequences in the sample. This chain connects TRBV19 to TRBJ1-6; D uncertain. Between the trimmed V and J ends, which lost 7 bases and 13 bases, there was a span of 26 bases. CDR3 size: 16 residues. Looked up from germline, CDR1 is LNHDA and CDR2 is SQIVND (reference sequence). DNA for the CDR3: TGTGCCAGTACCCGTAATCGGGCAGGCGCTAAATCGCCCCTCCACTTT. The encoded protein is CASTRNRAGAKSPLHF.